This TCR beta chain was observed in a study of blood T cell repertoires in COVID-19. Study-wide background: The United States, Italy and Spain provided the acute and convalescent COVID-19 samples. In each case, the material was cDNA or gDNA derived from T cells, B-cell-depleted T cells, or PBMCs.

The V end was cut by 2 bases, the J end by 6 bases, with 7 bases between. This CDR3 comprises 13 residues. Per the germline V gene, CDR1 is MNHEY and CDR2 is SMNVEV (reference sequence). Per the study methods: The authors estimated nucleated cell counts from reference gene primer amplification. TCRdb's copy holds only in-frame clones and misses some; the assay was immunoSEQ multiplex PCR. V and J calls and clone size are as listed in that table; D and trimming were resolved from the DNA. The data contain approximately 250,000 clones, around 84% of them singletons. Sequenced: peripheral blood. The chain couples TRBV27 to TRBJ1-4; D ambiguous. This TCR derives from a man aged 35-49 years with acute or convalescent COVID-19. The CDR3 sequence is CASSLEADEKLFF. CDR3 nucleotides: TGTGCCAGCAGTTTAGAGGCGGATGAAAAACTGTTTTTT.